These 21 T cell receptor beta chains originate from one sample sequenced in a study of T-cell reconstitution after alpha-beta-depleted transplantation in children. It was with unique molecular identifiers that the TCRbeta library was prepared. TCRdb redid the calling of the PCR reads with MiXCR, one entry per CDR3 protein. The sample includes 200,000 to 250,000 distinct CDR3 sequences, about 6.6% seen only once; the top ten take 5% to 6.5%. This specimen consisted of PBMCs, obtained before TCRalphabeta/CD19-depleted stem cell transplant. These receptor sequences come from a boy younger than 10 with acute lymphoblastic leukemia, due to receive a stem cell transplant.

This clonotype occurred many times. The rearrangement uses TRBV10-3 and TRBJ2-3; 9 bases match TRBD1. Losses at the gene ends were 9 bases for V and 5 bases for J; bases not matched to a gene: 12. Germline loops: CDR1 ENHRY, CDR2 SYGVKD. The CDR3 extends over 15 amino acids. CDR3 sequence reads: CAMRQPGQGQDTQYF. The CDR3 DNA reads TGTGCCATGCGGCAACCGGGACAGGGACAAGATACGCAGTATTTT.

This clonotype was detected ten times or more. V and J are TRBV5-1 and TRBJ2-1; 10 bases line up with TRBD1. CDR3 length equals 14 residues. V shed 3 bases, J shed 8 bases, and the junction held 5 bases outside the gene matches. Germline CDR1 and CDR2: SGHRS and YFSETQ. The DNA of the CDR3 is TGCGCCAGCAGCTGGACAGGGGGTCAATATGAGCAGTTCTTC. Protein: CASSWTGGQYEQFF.

This clonotype was recorded at least ten times. J is TRBJ2-7 and V is TRBV27, with D hard to call. This CDR3 region has 13 residues. The V gene lost 4 bases and the J gene lost 6 bases, with 13 bases spanning the gap. Germline CDR1 is MNHEY and CDR2 is SMNVEV (reference sequence). The CDR3 sequence: CASSYETGVEQYF. DNA for the CDR3: TGTGCCAGCAGTTATGAGACTGGGGTCGAGCAGTACTTC.

This clonotype was recorded many times. The chain employs TRBV12-3 or TRBV12-4 and TRBJ2-1; TRBD2 matches at 9 bases. This CDR3 region has 17 residues. Losses at the gene ends were 7 bases for V and 2 bases for J; bases not matched to a gene: 12. The CDR3 DNA reads TGTGCCAGCACCCTGGCCAGCGGGGGGCTCCCCTACAATGAGCAGTTCTTC. Residues: CASTLASGGLPYNEQFF.

V is TRBV28 and J is TRBJ1-1, with 9 bases lining up with TRBD1. The CDR3 has 17 residues. V gave up 3 bases and J gave up 4 bases; unmatched junction bases: 12. The germline CDR1 and CDR2 sequences are MDHEN and SYDVKM. Here the CDR3 reads CASSFATGGIYGTEAFF. DNA for the CDR3: TGTGCCAGCAGTTTTGCAACAGGGGGCATTTATGGCACTGAAGCTTTCTTT.

This clonotype was detected only a few times. The chain combines TRBV20-1 with TRBJ2-1; 14 bases align to TRBD2. Germline V gives CDR1 DFQATT, CDR2 SNEGSKA (reference sequence). Germline trimming cut 5 bases from V and 3 bases from J; bases unmatched to any gene: 3. CDR3 size: 15 residues. CDR3 amino acids: CSAAGTSGGYNEQFF. DNA of the CDR3: TGCAGTGCTGCGGGGACTAGCGGGGGCTACAATGAGCAGTTCTTC.

This clonotype has at least ten counts. CDR3 DNA sequence: TGTGCCAGCAGCTTATTCCGGGACAGGCTGTTCTTC. Translated, it gives CASSLFRDRLFF. This rearrangement joins TRBV7-2 to TRBJ2-1; 8 bases fit TRBD1. Trimming removed 2 bases from V and 15 bases from J; junction bases left unmatched: 6. Germline V lookup: CDR1 SGHTA, CDR2 FQGNSA. This CDR3 has 12 residues.

V is TRBV6-4 and J is TRBJ1-2; D unclear. The CDR3 has 14 amino acids. Germline values: CDR1 MRHNA, CDR2 SNTAGT. V was shortened by 5 bases and J by 4 bases, with 14 bases between the two germline ends. The CDR3 spells CASSPDGLGYGYTF. The CDR3 DNA reads TGTGCCAGCAGTCCGGACGGGCTCGGCTATGGCTACACCTTC.

A few counts support this clonotype. The chain joins TRBV20-1 to TRBJ2-5, with 7 bases identical to TRBD2. Unmatched junction bases numbered 11, after V lost 2 bases and J lost 5 bases. In germline, CDR1 is DFQATT, CDR2 SNEGSKA (reference sequence). The CDR3 length is 15 residues. CDR3 DNA: TGCAGTGCTAGACCCCAGGGAGGGGCTTGGGAGACCCAGTACTTC. Its protein is CSARPQGGAWETQYF.

This clonotype was counted many times. The chain couples TRBV4-1 to TRBJ2-1; D is undetermined. The CDR3 spans 15 residues. Trimming took 0 bases from V and 0 from J, leaving 6 bases between them. Germline V CDR1 and CDR2: MGHRA, YSYEKL. The CDR3 DNA follows: TGCGCCAGCAGCCAAGAGACGGGCTCCTACAATGAGCAGTTCTTC. Its translation is CASSQETGSYNEQFF.

This chain links TRBV5-1 with TRBJ1-4; TRBD1 agrees at 8 bases. The V segment lost 4 bases and the J segment 8 bases; nucleotides outside the gene matches: 7. This CDR3 has 14 amino acids. CDR1 and CDR2 from the germline V gene are SGHRS and YFSETQ. CDR3 residues: CASSPRTGPEKLFF. The CDR3 DNA is TGCGCCAGCAGCCCCCGGACAGGGCCCGAAAAACTGTTTTTT. The whole variable domain, filled in from reference TRBV5-1 and TRBJ1-4, reads KAGVTQTPRYLIKTRGQQVTLSCSPISGHRSVSWYQQTPGQGLQFLFEYFSETQRNKGNFPGRFSGRQFSNSRSEMNVSTLELGDSALYLCASSPRTGPEKLFFGSGTQLSVL.

The rearrangement links TRBV20-1 to TRBJ2-2; weak D call: TRBD2 (6 bases). Trimming took 2 bases from V and 5 from J, leaving 15 bases between them. The CDR3 loop spans 15 amino acids. Germline V gene sequence: CDR1 DFQATT, CDR2 SNEGSKA (reference sequence). This chain's CDR3 is CSARFGGVGTGELFF. CDR3 nucleotide sequence: TGCAGTGCTAGATTCGGAGGGGTTGGGACCGGGGAGCTGTTTTTT.

This clonotype was observed many times. J is TRBJ2-1 and V is TRBV5-1; TRBD1 agrees at 9 bases. This CDR3 is 16 amino acids long. Trimming at V came to 4 bases and at J to 7 bases, leaving 12 bases not matched to a gene. Germline V CDR1 and CDR2: SGHRS, YFSETQ. This chain's CDR3 is CASSPGTGSLGNEQFF. In DNA form, the CDR3 reads TGCGCCAGCAGCCCGGGGACAGGGAGTTTAGGGAATGAGCAGTTCTTC.

This clonotype was seen only a few times. The rearrangement uses TRBV11-2 and TRBJ1-5; no definite D call. Per germline, CDR1 SGHAT and CDR2 FQNNGV. The ends were cut back, 7 bases at V and 0 bases at J, with 22 bases in the middle. The CDR3 has 18 amino acids. The DNA for the CDR3 is TGTGCCAGCAAAGGTGGAGCAGAGACCTTCTATAGCAATCAGCCCCAGCATTTT. The encoded protein is CASKGGAETFYSNQPQHF.

This clonotype was detected many times. The rearrangement links TRBV7-8 to TRBJ2-1, with no clear D. Germline assignment: CDR1 SGHVS and CDR2 FQNEAQ. This CDR3 spans 12 amino acids. V was pared by 1 base and J by 10 bases, with 8 bases between. The CDR3 DNA follows: TGTGCCAGCAGCTTAGGCTCCCTAGAGCAGTTCTTC. This codes for CASSLGSLEQFF.

This clonotype was found many times. The gene calls are TRBV28 and TRBJ2-2; a possible D gene is TRBD1 (6 bases). V lost 10 bases, J lost 1 base, and 10 bases lay in between. Germline V gene lookup returns CDR1 MDHEN and CDR2 SYDVKM. There are 13 residues in the CDR3. In DNA form, the CDR3 reads TGTGCCATCCAGACAGGGAACACCGGGGAGCTGTTTTTT. It encodes CAIQTGNTGELFF.

The table lists this clonotype with many counts. The CDR3 loop reads CASSPILVISSYEQYF. The CDR3 nucleotides are TGTGCCAGCAGCCCCATTCTCGTAATTTCGTCCTACGAGCAGTACTTC. The chain joins TRBV28 to TRBJ2-7; D not certain. Per the germline V gene, CDR1 is MDHEN and CDR2 is SYDVKM. This CDR3 has 16 residues. The V and J ends lost 6 bases and 1 base respectively, with 19 bases between them. Full variable domain (remainder filled in from reference TRBV28 and TRBJ2-7): DVKVTQSSRYLVKRTGEKVFLECVQDMDHENMFWYRQDPGLGLRLIYFSYDVKMKEKGDIPEGYSVSREKKERFSLILESASTNQTSMYLCASSPILVISSYEQYFGPGTRLTVT.

In its sample, this clonotype was seen many times. The J gene is TRBJ2-3, the V gene TRBV6-5, with 9 bases matching TRBD1. The CDR3 length is 17 residues. The germline CDR1 and CDR2 sequences are MNHEY and SVGAGI. V lost 0 bases to trimming and J lost 3 bases; unmatched junction nucleotides: 7. CDR3 DNA: TGTGCCAGCAGTTACTCCCCGGACAGGGGTTTTACAGATACGCAGTATTTT. It is translated as CASSYSPDRGFTDTQYF.

At least ten counts were recorded for this clonotype. The chain has TRBV29-1 and TRBJ2-2; a possible D gene is TRBD1 (6 bases). Germline loops: CDR1 SQVTM, CDR2 ANQGSEA. The CDR3 extends over 14 amino acids. V lost 7 bases and J 2 bases, leaving 14 bases between the germline ends. CDR3 loop: CSALRGPNTGELFF. In DNA form, the CDR3 reads TGCAGCGCACTCAGGGGACCCAACACCGGGGAGCTGTTTTTT.

This clonotype was seen at least ten times. Germline and junction disagree at one end, which may indicate a read error. The chain joins TRBV4-3 to TRBJ2-7; 10 bases match TRBD2. Germline V gives CDR1 LGHNA, CDR2 YSLEER. This CDR3 comprises 14 residues. In DNA form, the CDR3 reads TGCGCCAGCAGCCAAGTGGGACAAATCCTAGCGGGAGCCTTC. It translates to CASSQVGQILAGAF.

This clonotype was counted at least ten times. The rearrangement links TRBV20-1 to TRBJ1-5; no definite D call. The CDR3 contains 14 residues. V dropped 0 bases and J dropped 2 bases, with 8 bases sitting between them. Germline CDR1 reads DFQATT; CDR2 reads SNEGSKA (reference sequence). CDR3 residues: CSARDLQGNQPQHF. The CDR3 nucleotides are TGCAGTGCTAGAGATCTGCAAGGCAATCAGCCCCAGCATTTT.